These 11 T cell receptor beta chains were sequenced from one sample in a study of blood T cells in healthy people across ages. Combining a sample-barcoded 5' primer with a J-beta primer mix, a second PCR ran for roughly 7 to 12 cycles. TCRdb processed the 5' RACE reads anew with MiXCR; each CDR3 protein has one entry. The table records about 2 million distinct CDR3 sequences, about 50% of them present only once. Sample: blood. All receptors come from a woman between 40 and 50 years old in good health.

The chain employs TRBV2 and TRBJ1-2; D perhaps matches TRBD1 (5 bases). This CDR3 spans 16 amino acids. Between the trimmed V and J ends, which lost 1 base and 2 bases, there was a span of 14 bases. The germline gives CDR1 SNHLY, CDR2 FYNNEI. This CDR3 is CASSEGPGVLNYGYTF. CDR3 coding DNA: TGTGCCAGCAGTGAAGGCCCGGGGGTGCTAAACTATGGCTACACCTTC.

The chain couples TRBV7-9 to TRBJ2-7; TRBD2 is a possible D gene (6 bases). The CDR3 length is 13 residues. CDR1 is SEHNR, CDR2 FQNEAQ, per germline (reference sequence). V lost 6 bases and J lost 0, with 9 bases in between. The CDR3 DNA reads TGTGCCAGCAGGGAGGGGAGCTCCTACGAGCAGTACTTC. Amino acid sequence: CASREGSSYEQYF.

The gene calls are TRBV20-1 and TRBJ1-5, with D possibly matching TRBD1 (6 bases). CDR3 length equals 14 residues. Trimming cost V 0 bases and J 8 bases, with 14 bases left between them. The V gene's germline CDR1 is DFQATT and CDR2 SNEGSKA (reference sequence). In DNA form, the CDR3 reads TGCAGTGCTAGAGATGGGGGGCGAGGTAAGCCCCAGCATTTT. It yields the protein CSARDGGRGKPQHF.

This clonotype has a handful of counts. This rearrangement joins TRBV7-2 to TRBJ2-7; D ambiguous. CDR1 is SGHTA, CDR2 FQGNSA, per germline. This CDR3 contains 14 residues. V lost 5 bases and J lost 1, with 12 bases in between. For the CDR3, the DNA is TGTGCCAGCAGCCCCGGACGTATTTCCTACGAGCAGTACTTC. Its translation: CASSPGRISYEQYF.

The CDR3 DNA reads as TGTGCCAGCAGAAAGTGGGACAGCCAAGAGACCCAGTACTTC. It specifies CASRKWDSQETQYF. The chain joins TRBV11-2 to TRBJ2-5; 7 nucleotides agree with TRBD1. The CDR3 spans 14 residues. J gave up 1 base and V 6 bases, and 5 bases lay outside the gene matches. Germline CDR1 SGHAT, CDR2 FQNNGV.

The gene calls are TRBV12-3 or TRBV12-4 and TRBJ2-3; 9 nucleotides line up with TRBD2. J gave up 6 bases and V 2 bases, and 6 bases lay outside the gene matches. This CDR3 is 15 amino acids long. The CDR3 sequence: CASSLSGGTSDTQYF. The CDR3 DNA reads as TGTGCCAGCAGTTTAAGCGGGGGGACATCCGATACGCAGTATTTT.

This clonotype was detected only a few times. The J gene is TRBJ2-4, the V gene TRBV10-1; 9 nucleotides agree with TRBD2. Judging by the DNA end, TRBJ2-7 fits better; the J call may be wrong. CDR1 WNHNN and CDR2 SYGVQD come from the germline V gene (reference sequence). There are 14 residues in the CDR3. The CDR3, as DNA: TGCGCCAGGCCTAGACTAGCGGAGATGTACGAGCAGTACTTC. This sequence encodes CARPRLAEMYEQYF.

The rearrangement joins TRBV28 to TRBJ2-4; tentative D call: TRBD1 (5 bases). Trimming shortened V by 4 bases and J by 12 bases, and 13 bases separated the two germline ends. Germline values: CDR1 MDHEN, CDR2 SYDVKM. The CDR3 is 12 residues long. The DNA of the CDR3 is TGTGCCAGCAGTTACCCAGGGTCGACTCAGTACTTC. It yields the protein CASSYPGSTQYF. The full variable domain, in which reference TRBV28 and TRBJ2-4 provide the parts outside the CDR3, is DVKVTQSSRYLVKRTGEKVFLECVQDMDHENMFWYRQDPGLGLRLIYFSYDVKMKEKGDIPEGYSVSREKKERFSLILESASTNQTSMYLCASSYPGSTQYFGAGTRLSVL.

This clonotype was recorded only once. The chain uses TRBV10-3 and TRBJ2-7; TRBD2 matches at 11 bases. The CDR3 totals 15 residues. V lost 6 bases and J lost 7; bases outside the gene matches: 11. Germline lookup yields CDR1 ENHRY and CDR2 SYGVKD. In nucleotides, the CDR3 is TGTGCCATCAGGGGACTAGCGGAAACCTACAATGAGCAGTACTTC. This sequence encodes CAIRGLAETYNEQYF.

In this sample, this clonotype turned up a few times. CDR3 coding DNA: TGCAGTAATTCAGACAGGGGAGAGAATACGCAGTATTTT. It specifies CSNSDRGENTQYF. The genes are TRBV20-1 and TRBJ2-3, with TRBD1 matching over 8 bases. Germline trimming cut 8 bases from V and 7 bases from J; bases unmatched to any gene: 11. Germline assignment: CDR1 DFQATT and CDR2 SNEGSKA (reference sequence). This CDR3 spans 13 amino acids.

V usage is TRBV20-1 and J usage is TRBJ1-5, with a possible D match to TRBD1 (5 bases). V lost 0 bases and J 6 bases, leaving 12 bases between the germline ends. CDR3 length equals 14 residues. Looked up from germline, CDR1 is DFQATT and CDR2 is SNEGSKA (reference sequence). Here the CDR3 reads CSARDGGKGQPQHF. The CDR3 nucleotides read TGCAGTGCTAGAGATGGGGGGAAGGGTCAGCCCCAGCATTTT.